The 14 T cell receptor beta chains below come from one sample, sequenced in a study of T cell changes during pregnancy in multiple sclerosis. The table came from immunoSEQ multiplex PCR; TCRdb's copy has only in-frame clones and leaves some out. Here the sample spans about 41,000 clones, roughly nine tenths being singletons. Here the sequenced sample was CD4+ T cells from peripheral blood mononuclear cells, taken in the first trimester of pregnancy. These receptors were collected from a female donor with multiple sclerosis, enrolled in a pregnancy study.

V gene TRBV30 combines with J gene TRBJ1-2, with 7 bases aligning to TRBD1. Germline lookup yields CDR1 GTSNPN and CDR2 SVGIG (reference sequence). This CDR3 is built from 12 residues. CDR3 loop: CARHRGNYGYTF. As DNA, the CDR3 is TGTGCACGACACAGGGGTAACTATGGCTACACCTTC.

V usage is TRBV10-3 and J usage is TRBJ2-3; 9 bases agree with TRBD1. The V segment lost 5 bases and the J segment 4 bases; nucleotides outside the gene matches: 13. Germline V gene lookup returns CDR1 ENHRY and CDR2 SYGVKD. CDR3 length: 17 residues. The CDR3 nucleotides read TGTGCCATCAGTCCCCCCGGGGGGACAGGGCCGGCAGATACGCAGTATTTT. As protein: CAISPPGGTGPADTQYF.

The chain is built from TRBV10-1 and TRBJ1-5; D gene ambiguous. V shed 8 bases and J shed 0 bases, with 17 bases lying between them. The germline V gene has CDR1 WNHNN and CDR2 SYGVQD (reference sequence). There are 16 residues in the CDR3. Here the CDR3 DNA reads TGCGCCAGCCCTGCAGGAGGGTTGGGTAGCAATCAGCCCCAGCATTTT. Protein sequence: CASPAGGLGSNQPQHF.

The V and J genes are TRBV27 and TRBJ1-1; D perhaps matches TRBD1 (6 bases). The CDR3 is made up of 14 amino acids. The V gene lost 2 bases and the J gene lost 1 base, with 8 bases spanning the gap. CDR1 is MNHEY, CDR2 SMNVEV, per germline (reference sequence). The CDR3 nucleotides read TGTGCCAGCAGTTTAAGGGGGAAGAACACTGAAGCTTTCTTT. Protein sequence: CASSLRGKNTEAFF.

The chain uses TRBV19 and TRBJ2-4, with D unresolved. The germline V and J ends were trimmed by 0 bases and 1 base, with 10 bases remaining between them. CDR3 length: 16 amino acids. Per germline, CDR1 LNHDA and CDR2 SQIVND (reference sequence). CDR3 coding DNA: TGTGCCAGTAGTATAGATGGCCGAGGTGCCAAAAACATTCAGTACTTC. Amino acids: CASSIDGRGAKNIQYF.

CDR3 loop: CASSPPDRKETQYF. As DNA, the CDR3 is TGTGCCAGCTCACCACCGGACAGGAAAGAGACCCAGTACTTC. The chain carries TRBV18 and TRBJ2-5; 7 nucleotides line up with TRBD1. J lost 3 bases, V lost 0 bases, and 1 base had no gene match. The CDR3 contains 14 residues. CDR1 is KGHSH and CDR2 is LQKENI in the germline V gene.

This chain connects TRBV11-2 to TRBJ1-2; D not certain. This CDR3 has 13 residues. V lost 8 bases and J lost 2, with 12 bases in between. The V gene's germline CDR1 is SGHAT and CDR2 FQNNGV. In DNA, the CDR3 is TGTGCCAGCTCGTCCTTACGGAACTATGGCTACACCTTC. Protein sequence: CASSSLRNYGYTF.

This sequence joins TRBV18 and TRBJ2-7; 14 bases match TRBD2. Germline CDR1 KGHSH, CDR2 LQKENI. V was pared by 3 bases and J by 1 base, with 8 bases of the junction left unmatched. CDR3 length: 18 amino acids. The CDR3 DNA reads as TGTGCCAGCTCACCGGGGGGACTAGCGGGAGCGGCGTCCTACGAGCAGTACTTC. Amino acid sequence: CASSPGGLAGAASYEQYF.

The J gene is TRBJ2-1, the V gene TRBV6-5, with D maybe TRBD1 (5 bases). Trimming pared 6 bases from V and 6 bases from J, leaving 12 bases between. The CDR3 contains 13 residues. Per the germline V gene, CDR1 is MNHEY and CDR2 is SVGAGI. The CDR3 loop reads CASRRGAFNEQFF. The CDR3 DNA reads TGTGCCAGCAGGCGTGGGGCTTTCAATGAGCAGTTCTTC.

The rearrangement joins TRBV7-2 to TRBJ2-3; the D gene is possibly TRBD2 (6 bases). With 1 base removed from V and 3 bases from J, the gap between germline ends came to 20 bases. Germline V gene lookup returns CDR1 SGHTA and CDR2 FQGNSA. The CDR3 is 18 amino acids. CDR3 DNA: TGTGCCAGCAGCTTAGTGGGTTATGGGACTGGGGGGACAGATACGCAGTATTTT. It translates to CASSLVGYGTGGTDTQYF.

The V call is TRBV21-1, the J call TRBJ2-7; the DNA was not compared with TRBD2, the D call given in the table. TRBV21-1 is termed a pseudogene. CDR3 size: 16 residues. CDR3 in DNA: TGTGCCAGCAGCAAAGCTCGTCCGTTTAGTTCCTACGAGCAGTACTTC. It is translated as CASSKARPFSSYEQYF.

The chain carries TRBV5-1 and TRBJ2-5; TRBD2 agrees at 9 bases. The CDR3 is 15 residues long. The trim removed 4 bases at V and 5 bases at J, leaving 9 bases unmatched. CDR1 is SGHRS, CDR2 YFSETQ, per germline. The DNA for the CDR3 is TGCGCCAGCAGCCAAGGAGGACTAGCGCGGGAGACCCAGTACTTC. As protein: CASSQGGLARETQYF.

The V and J genes are TRBV6-1 and TRBJ2-2; 10 bases fit TRBD1. The CDR3 has 19 amino acids. V shed 2 bases, J shed 1 base, and the junction held 10 bases outside the gene matches. CDR1 is MNHNS, CDR2 SASEGT, per germline. CDR3 loop: CASSESPGTGALNTGELFF. The CDR3 bases are TGTGCCAGCAGTGAAAGCCCCGGGACAGGGGCGCTGAACACCGGGGAGCTGTTTTTT.

Concerning this clone itself: This CDR3 is also generated by other DNA sequences in the sample. This sequence joins TRBV7-2 and TRBJ1-1, with no clear D. The CDR3 sequence is 13 residues long. V lost 4 bases and J lost 11, with 17 bases in between. Germline CDR1 and CDR2: SGHTA and FQGNSA. The CDR3 region is CASSSMPGIEAFF. In nucleotides, the CDR3 is TGTGCCAGCAGCTCAATGCCCGGGATTGAGGCTTTCTTT.